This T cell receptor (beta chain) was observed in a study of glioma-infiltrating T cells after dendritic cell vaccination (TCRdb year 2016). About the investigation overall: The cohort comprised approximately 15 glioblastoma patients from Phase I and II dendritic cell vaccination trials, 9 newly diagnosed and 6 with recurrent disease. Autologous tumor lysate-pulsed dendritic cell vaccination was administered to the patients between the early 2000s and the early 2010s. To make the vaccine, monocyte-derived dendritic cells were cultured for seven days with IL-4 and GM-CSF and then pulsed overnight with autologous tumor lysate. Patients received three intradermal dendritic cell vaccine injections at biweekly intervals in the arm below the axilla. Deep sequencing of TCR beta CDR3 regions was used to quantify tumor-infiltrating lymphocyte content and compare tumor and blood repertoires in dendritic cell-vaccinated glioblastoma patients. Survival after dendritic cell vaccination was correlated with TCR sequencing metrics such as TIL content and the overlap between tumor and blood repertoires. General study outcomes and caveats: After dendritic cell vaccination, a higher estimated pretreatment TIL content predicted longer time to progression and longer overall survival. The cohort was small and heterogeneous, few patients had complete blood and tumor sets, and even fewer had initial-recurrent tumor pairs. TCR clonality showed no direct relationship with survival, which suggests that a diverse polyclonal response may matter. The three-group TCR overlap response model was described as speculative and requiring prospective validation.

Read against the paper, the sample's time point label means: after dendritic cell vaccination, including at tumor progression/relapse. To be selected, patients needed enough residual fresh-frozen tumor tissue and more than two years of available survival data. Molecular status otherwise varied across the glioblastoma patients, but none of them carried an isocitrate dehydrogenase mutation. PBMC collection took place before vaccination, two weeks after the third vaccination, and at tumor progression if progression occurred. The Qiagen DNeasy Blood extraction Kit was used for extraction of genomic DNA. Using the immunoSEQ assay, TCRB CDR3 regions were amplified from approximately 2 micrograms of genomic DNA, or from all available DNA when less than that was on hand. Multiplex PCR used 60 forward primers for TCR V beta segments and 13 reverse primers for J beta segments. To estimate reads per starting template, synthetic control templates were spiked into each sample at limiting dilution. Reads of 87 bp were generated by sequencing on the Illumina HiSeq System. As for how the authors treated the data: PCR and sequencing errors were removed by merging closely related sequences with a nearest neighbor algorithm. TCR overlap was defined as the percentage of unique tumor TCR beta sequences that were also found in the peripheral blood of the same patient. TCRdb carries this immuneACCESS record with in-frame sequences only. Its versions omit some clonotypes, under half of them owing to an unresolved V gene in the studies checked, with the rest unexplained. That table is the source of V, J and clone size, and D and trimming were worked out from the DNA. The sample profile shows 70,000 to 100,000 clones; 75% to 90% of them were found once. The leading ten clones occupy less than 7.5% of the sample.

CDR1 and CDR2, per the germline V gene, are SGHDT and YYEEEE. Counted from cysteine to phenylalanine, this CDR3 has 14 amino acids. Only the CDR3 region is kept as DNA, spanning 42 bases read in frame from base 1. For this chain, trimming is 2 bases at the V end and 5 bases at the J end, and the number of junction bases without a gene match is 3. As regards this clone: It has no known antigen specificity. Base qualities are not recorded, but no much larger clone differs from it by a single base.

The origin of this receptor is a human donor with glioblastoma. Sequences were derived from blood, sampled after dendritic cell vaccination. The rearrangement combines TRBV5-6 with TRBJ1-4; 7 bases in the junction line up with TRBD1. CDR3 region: CASSLGGRNEKLFF. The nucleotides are TGTGCCAGCAGCTTAGGGGGCCGGAATGAAAAACTGTTTTTT. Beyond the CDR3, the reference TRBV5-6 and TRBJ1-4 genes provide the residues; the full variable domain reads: DAGVTQSPTHLIKTRGQQVTLRCSPKSGHDTVSWYQQALGQGPQFIFQYYEEEERQRGNFPDRFSGHQFPNYSSELNVNALLLGDSALYLCASSLGGRNEKLFFGSGTQLSVL.